Listed here is a single T cell receptor beta chain. No cognate antigen has been identified for it. No base quality values were provided; no much bigger clone lies one nucleotide off. The donors were healthy, HIV-negative adults with no recently reported acute infections or vaccinations. Only Caucasian adults living in Nashville, Tennessee, USA were represented among the donors. CD4+ T cells were enriched by magnetic negative selection; naive cells were then positively selected on CD45RA, and the negative fraction formed the memory subset. Blood was collected by leukapheresis, and PBMCs were isolated by Ficoll-Histopaque density gradient centrifugation and then cryopreserved in liquid nitrogen vapor phase. Analytical flow cytometry was used to check the purity and quantity of every magnetically sorted T cell population. Each sorted fraction had its genomic DNA isolated and then quantified by UV absorbance on a Nanodrop 2000c.

These data originate in a study of shared clonotypes between healthy human individuals (dated by TCRdb to 2018 to 2020). In the study overall: The cohort comprised a couple of women and a few men aged 18 to 49 years. Different laboratories and diverse techniques were used to prepare libraries and sequence TCR repertoires, to increase sequencing depth and limit assay-specific biases. Between about 0.8 and 9 billion PBMCs per donor were obtained by leukapheresis. For each donor, three plates each were used for CD4 naive and CD4 memory, two plates were used for CD8 naive, and one plate was used for CD8 memory. The study deeply sequenced blood TCR repertoires of five healthy adults to estimate repertoire size and the extent of clonotype sharing between individuals. The study at large found these results: Clonotypes shared by all four sorted-subset donors showed higher generation probabilities than non-shared clonotypes. Incomplete sequencing was indicated by rarefaction of sorted-subset datasets, despite the large sequencing depth. Based on pairwise subsampling, the degree of clonotype sharing among donors was expected to be affected by sequencing depth. About 5% of naive CD4, around 3.6% of naive CD8, around 2.3% of memory CD4, and approximately 0.4% of memory CD8 clonotypes were shared across several donors. The small number of donors limited the genetic and exposure-history diversity represented. Only blood was sampled, and tissue TCR repertoires likely differ from those in blood. Naive subsets generally had larger estimated clonotype richness than memory subsets.

Using the deep immunoSEQ assay, multiplex PCR amplified TCR CDR3 regions from genomic DNA. For each cell subset, the extracted genomic DNA was distributed evenly across all wells of several immunoSEQ 96-well plates, and each plate served as one replicate. Each replicate PCR for sorted subsets received roughly 0.2 ug genomic DNA, equal to roughly 30,000 T cell genomes. The purified libraries were quantified using a Qubit 3.0 fluorometer, sized with a Bioanalyzer 2100, and then quantified again using the KAPA Library Quantification kit. Every immunoSEQ 96-well plate was sequenced on a dedicated single-read 150-cycle Illumina NextSeq 550 flow cell. In the original analysis: The immunoSEQ output contained only junctional sequences without quality scores, so filtering could not match that applied to full-length reads. Sequences were annotated with PyIR, a Python wrapper for IgBLAST v1.9, and V/J genes and CDR3 were assigned using IMGT germline references. Reads were filtered out if the reads had weak V/J assignments (E-value above 1e-6), no CDR3, stop codons, out-of-frame junctions, or ambiguous translated residues. A V3J clonotype was defined by an identical inferred V gene, J gene, and CDR3 amino acid sequence. Percentage overlap between repertoires was calculated by dividing the number of shared unique clonotypes by the size of the smaller repertoire. Three approaches were used to assess repertoire richness: RTK rarefaction, the Chao1 estimator, and Recon v2.1 estimates of unobserved clonotypes. Generation probabilities for all TCRbeta clonotypes obtained by the gDNA method from a handful of donors were computed using OLGA. The source is immuneACCESS, and TCRdb retained only in-frame sequences with V and J called. Part of the clones is not carried over; for the studies checked, unresolved V genes explain less than half of this, and the remainder is unexplained. Clone size and V and J calls were adopted from that table, with D and trimming inferred from the DNA. This sample lists about 2.3 million clones; roughly 93% were detected once. The ten largest account for 0.39% of the sample.

The source material was naive CD4+ T cells from PBMCs. This specimen's cell subset or site label, interpreted: CD45RA+ positively selected. This TCR derives from a man aged 18 to 30 in good health. Some clones in this sample may be carry-over from other donors' samples.

The sequenced DNA is TGTGCCAGCAGCTTAACGAGGGGGAATGAAGCTTTCTTT. Its translation reads: CASSLTRGNEAFF. The chain joins TRBV7-3 to TRBJ1-1; perhaps TRBD1 is the D gene, with 6 bases matching. The CDR3 contains 13 residues, cysteine and phenylalanine counted. CDR3 DNA is the only sequence kept; it has 39 bases, read in frame from the first base. Trimming costs V 0 bases and J 7 bases, and their ends lie 9 bases apart. Based on the germline V gene, the CDR1 and CDR2 sequences are SGHTA and FQGTGA.